The entry below gives a single TCR beta chain sequence along with its context. What it binds is not known. This entry belongs to a study of Ad26.COV2.S vaccination and SARS-CoV-2 variants. Study conclusions and caveats: Researchers reported similar non-spike TCR breadth in vaccine and placebo recipients.

After removal of 3 bases from V and 3 bases from J, the junction contained 9 bases not matched to a gene. This CDR3 has 17 amino acids. Germline V CDR1 and CDR2: KGHSH, LQKENI. Only in-frame clones appear in the TCRdb table, and some are missing; sequencing was by immunoSEQ multiplex PCR. The table shows 180,000 or so clones, with about 83% occurring only once. The chain is built from TRBV18 and TRBJ2-3; TRBD2 matches 10 bases. The sequence derives from a human donor who had recovered from COVID-19. This specimen was peripheral blood, taken after recovery from COVID-19. This chain's CDR3 is CASSPQTSGGATDTQYF. In DNA, the CDR3 is TGTGCCAGCTCACCCCAAACCAGCGGGGGGGCGACAGATACGCAGTATTTT.